A selection of T cell receptor beta chains follows, all from one sample in a study of cytomegalovirus exposure and HLA in healthy donors. Here immunoSEQ multiplex PCR was the method, and the copy in TCRdb shows in-frame clones only, minus some. The sample yields 150,000 to 200,000 clones, roughly 80% seen once. Sequencing was carried out using PBMCs. Source of these receptors: a boy aged 5-17 years in good health and CMV-seronegative. The CDR3 runs from the conserved cysteine through the conserved F or W. D genes are given only for firm matches. Size values are once, few and many counts, or a class for expanded clones, and some rows have none.

size	V	D	J	CDR3	DNA
once	TRBV29-1	-	TRBJ2-3	CSGTGVRADTQYF	TGCAGCGGGACGGGAGTTCGGGCAGATACGCAGTATTTT
-	TRBV20-1	-	TRBJ2-7	CSASPSGEQYF	TGCAGTGCTAGCCCGAGCGGCGAGCAGTACTTC
-	TRBV29-1	-	TRBJ1-3	CSVGQDSRAGNTIYF	TGCAGCGTTGGCCAGGACTCAAGAGCTGGAAACACCATATATTTT
once	TRBV10-2	TRBD1	TRBJ2-2	CASGDRGLTGELFF	TGCGCCAGCGGAGACAGGGGCCTCACCGGGGAGCTGTTTTTT
-	TRBV9	TRBD1	TRBJ1-2	CASSPPIIKTGGNYGYTF	TGTGCCAGCAGCCCACCTATCATTAAGACAGGGGGAAACTATGGCTACACCTTC
-	TRBV10-3	TRBD2	TRBJ2-1	CATTASTSGRRLSYNEQFF	TGTGCCACCACCGCCTCGACTAGCGGCAGACGTCTCTCCTACAATGAGCAGTTCTTC
-	TRBV9	TRBD1	TRBJ1-4	CASSSQGAWNEKLFF	TGTGCCAGCAGCTCGCAGGGGGCTTGGAATGAAAAACTGTTTTTT
-	TRBV5-1	-	TRBJ2-1	CASSLEQLLSYNEQFF	TGCGCCAGCAGCTTGGAACAGCTCCTCTCCTACAATGAGCAGTTCTTC
-	TRBV7-2	TRBD2	TRBJ2-3	CASSLLADLNTDTQYF	TGTGCCAGCAGCCTTCTAGCGGACCTTAACACAGATACGCAGTATTTT
few	TRBV9	-	TRBJ1-5	CASSGTGHDQPQHF	TGTGCCAGCAGCGGAACAGGGCATGATCAGCCCCAGCATTTT
few	TRBV9	-	TRBJ1-6	CASSVQGSGESPLHF	TGTGCCAGCAGCGTTCAGGGGTCCGGGGAATCACCCCTCCACTTT
-	TRBV29-1	TRBD1	TRBJ2-2	CSETDRKVGTGELFF	TGCAGCGAGACGGACAGGAAAGTTGGCACCGGGGAGCTGTTTTTT
few	TRBV7-3	-	TRBJ1-2	CASSLTGSGSLYGYTF	TGTGCCAGCAGCTTAACGGGCTCAGGGTCCCTCTATGGCTACACCTTC
-	TRBV19	-	TRBJ1-1	CASSTRLRSQGKNTEAFF	TGTGCCAGTAGTACGCGCCTGCGGTCCCAGGGGAAAAACACTGAAGCTTTCTTT
-	TRBV18	-	TRBJ2-3	CASSPIKGVTDTQYF	TGTGCCAGCTCACCGATCAAGGGGGTCACAGATACGCAGTATTTT
-	TRBV19	TRBD1	TRBJ1-1	CASSIGAHGRDRGPTEAFF	TGTGCCAGTAGTATTGGGGCCCACGGCCGGGACAGGGGGCCGACTGAAGCTTTCTTT
-	TRBV11-2	-	TRBJ1-2	CASSVNSYGYTF	TGTGCCAGCAGCGTAAATAGCTATGGCTACACCTTC
-	TRBV6-6	TRBD1	TRBJ1-5	CASSEDRGGQPQHF	TGTGCCAGCAGTGAGGACAGGGGCGGTCAGCCCCAGCATTTT
-	TRBV7-9	TRBD1	TRBJ1-2	CASSPTGVGYTF	TGTGCCAGCAGCCCGACAGGGGTTGGCTACACCTTC
once	TRBV5-1	TRBD1	TRBJ2-1	CASSLSGSGGLNEQFF	TGCGCCAGCAGCTTGTCCGGGTCAGGGGGCTTGAATGAGCAGTTCTTC
-	TRBV6-5	-	TRBJ1-4	CASSHRVATNEKLFF	TGTGCCAGCAGTCACAGGGTAGCAACTAATGAAAAACTGTTTTTT
-	TRBV9	TRBD2	TRBJ2-2	CASSVPKRGSNTGELFF	TGTGCCAGCAGCGTCCCCAAGCGGGGGTCGAACACCGGGGAGCTGTTTTTT
-	TRBV7-2	-	TRBJ1-6	CASGRGAGYSPLHF	TGTGCCAGCGGGAGGGGGGCGGGTTATTCACCCCTCCACTTT
few	TRBV2	TRBD2	TRBJ2-3	CASRLLAGGGTDTQYF	TGTGCCAGCAGACTCCTAGCGGGAGGGGGCACAGATACGCAGTATTTT
-	TRBV7-8	-	TRBJ2-5	CASSSADIQETQYF	TGTGCCAGCAGCTCAGCGGACATTCAAGAGACCCAGTACTTC
-	TRBV6-1	TRBD1	TRBJ1-2	CASSEIGDSRYTF	TGTGCCAGCAGTGAAATAGGGGACAGCCGCTACACCTTC
-	TRBV9	TRBD2	TRBJ2-7	CASSVSGRGSYEQYF	TGTGCCAGCAGCGTAAGCGGGAGAGGATCCTACGAGCAGTACTTC
-	TRBV19	TRBD2	TRBJ2-1	CASSRAGGGYNEQFF	TGTGCCAGTAGTAGGGCGGGAGGAGGATACAATGAGCAGTTCTTC
-	TRBV7-2	TRBD1	TRBJ1-3	CASSRPPQGAGNTIYF	TGTGCCAGCAGCCGGCCCCCACAGGGGGCTGGAAACACCATATATTTT
-	TRBV7-9	-	TRBJ1-1	CASSPGVTEAFF	TGTGCCAGCAGCCCCGGGGTAACTGAAGCTTTCTTT
-	TRBV6-1	-	TRBJ1-6	CASREDGNYNSPLHF	TGTGCCAGCAGGGAGGACGGTAATTATAATTCACCCCTCCACTTT
-	TRBV14	TRBD1	TRBJ1-2	CASSQGGTGGFGYTF	TGTGCCAGCAGCCAAGGGGGGACAGGGGGCTTCGGGTACACCTTC
-	TRBV5-1	TRBD2	TRBJ2-1	CASSLGGSGIGNEQFF	TGCGCCAGCAGCTTGGGTGGTAGCGGGATAGGCAATGAGCAGTTCTTC
few	TRBV2	-	TRBJ1-4	CASSEWFRRDEKLFF	TGTGCCAGCAGTGAATGGTTCAGGCGGGATGAAAAACTGTTTTTT
-	TRBV7-9	TRBD1	TRBJ1-2	CASSIGQGRDYGYTF	TGTGCCAGCAGCATTGGACAGGGGCGCGACTATGGCTACACCTTC
few	TRBV30	TRBD1	TRBJ2-5	CAWWTGVGETQYF	TGTGCCTGGTGGACAGGGGTCGGAGAGACCCAGTACTTC
few	TRBV19	TRBD1	TRBJ1-2	CASSTETGEGGYTF	TGTGCCAGTAGTACCGAGACAGGGGAGGGTGGCTACACCTTC
-	TRBV4-3	-	TRBJ2-5	CASSLRDINPQETQYF	TGCGCCAGCAGCCTCCGGGACATAAACCCCCAAGAGACCCAGTACTTC
-	TRBV7-2	-	TRBJ2-7	CASRPLTDSYEQYF	TGTGCCAGCAGGCCACTGACAGATTCCTACGAGCAGTACTTC
-	TRBV7-2	TRBD1	TRBJ2-7	CASSSRQGKTYEQYF	TGTGCCAGCAGCTCTAGACAGGGGAAGACTTACGAGCAGTACTTC
-	TRBV30	TRBD1	TRBJ1-4	CAWGTTGHEKLFF	TGTGCCTGGGGGACGACAGGGCATGAAAAACTGTTTTTT
-	TRBV2	-	TRBJ2-7	CASSIPGDEQYF	TGTGCCAGCAGTATTCCAGGGGACGAGCAGTACTTC
-	TRBV5-4	-	TRBJ2-5	CASSSADPRLQETQYF	TGTGCCAGCAGCTCTGCCGACCCGAGACTCCAAGAGACCCAGTACTTC
-	TRBV9	TRBD2	TRBJ2-7	CASSVGTSGSYEQYF	TGTGCCAGCAGCGTAGGGACTAGCGGATCCTACGAGCAGTACTTC
few	TRBV20-1	TRBD1	TRBJ1-1	CSGQGNTEAFF	TGCAGTGGACAGGGTAACACTGAAGCTTTCTTT
-	TRBV6-1	-	TRBJ2-7	CASREPGWTNQSF	TGTGCCAGCAGGGAACCGGGATGGACGAACCAGTCCTTC
-	TRBV7-6	-	TRBJ2-2	CASSSDNGADTGELFF	TGTGCCAGCAGCTCAGACAATGGGGCGGACACCGGGGAGCTGTTTTTT
-	TRBV27	-	TRBJ1-2	CASSLSGPKVDGYTF	TGTGCCAGCAGTTTATCTGGGCCCAAGGTCGATGGCTACACCTTC
few	TRBV19	TRBD1	TRBJ1-2	CASRQTGARGYTF	TGTGCCAGTAGACAGACAGGGGCCCGCGGCTACACCTTC
-	TRBV5-8	TRBD1	TRBJ1-5	CASSHTGVLYQPQHF	TGTGCCAGCAGCCATACAGGGGTTCTTTATCAGCCCCAGCATTTT
-	TRBV6-5	-	TRBJ1-2	CASNPSRRAAGGYTF	TGTGCCAGCAACCCCTCAAGGAGAGCGGCCGGTGGCTACACCTTC
-	TRBV7-3	-	TRBJ2-5	CASSLSARGLVEQYF	TGTGCCAGCAGCTTATCCGCTAGGGGCCTAGTGGAGCAGTACTTC
-	TRBV6-1	TRBD1	TRBJ1-1	CASQRQGETEAFF	TGTGCCAGCCAGAGACAGGGGGAAACTGAAGCTTTCTTT
-	TRBV6-1	TRBD1	TRBJ1-6	CASSAPTLTGGDNSPLHF	TGTGCCAGCAGTGCACCAACTTTGACAGGGGGAGATAATTCACCCCTCCACTTT
-	TRBV11-2	-	TRBJ1-3	CASSPTGLGNTIYF	TGTGCCAGCAGCCCCACAGGGCTAGGAAACACCATATATTTT
-	TRBV10-2	-	TRBJ1-2	CASSDQQSYDYTF	TGCGCCAGCAGTGACCAACAGAGCTATGACTACACCTTC
-	TRBV13	-	TRBJ1-6	CASSTPGTKQPPLHF	TGTGCCAGCAGCACCCCAGGGACTAAACAGCCACCCCTCCACTTT
-	TRBV29-1	TRBD1	TRBJ1-2	CSAGTGPSYGYTF	TGCAGCGCCGGGACAGGGCCGAGCTATGGCTACACCTTC
-	TRBV9	TRBD1	TRBJ1-2	CASRRDSYGYTF	TGTGCCAGTAGACGGGACAGCTATGGCTACACCTTC